There are many counts of the clone carrying this T cell receptor beta chain. MiXCR was used by TCRdb to re-call the PCR reads. The sample includes more than 90,000 clones, about 12% seen only once; the top ten take about 10%. The record originates from a study of metastatic and nonmetastatic thyroid tumors. V lost 5 bases and J lost 8, with 19 bases in between. Per germline, CDR1 ENHRY and CDR2 SYGVKD. The CDR3 is 15 residues long. No treatment of any kind had been given to any patient before thyroid surgery. The J gene is TRBJ2-1, the V gene TRBV10-3, with TRBD1 as a possible D gene (6 bases). The sample was blood. The clonotype originates from a female donor with papillary thyroid cancer or a benign thyroid nodule (not recorded which). Some clones in this sample may be carry-over from other donors' samples. CDR3 sequence (DNA): TGTGCCATCAGTTTCTCCCCGAGGGGGAAAGATGAGCAGTTCTTC. It translates to CAISFSPRGKDEQFF.